The T cell receptor beta chain described here comes from a study of radiotherapy plus CTLA-4 blockade in lung cancer. Study summary: Objective responses were documented in around 19% of patients, with disease control in around 31%.

Profiling relied on immunoSEQ multiplex PCR, and the TCRdb table lists in-frame clones only, not all of them. The table includes tens of thousands of clones, around four fifths detected once. This clone has a handful of counts. The CDR3 totals 19 residues. Trimming took off 6 bases at V and 4 bases at J, with 30 bases between the two ends. Germline V gene sequence: CDR1 SNHLY, CDR2 FYNNEI. The V and J genes are TRBV2 and TRBJ1-1; perhaps TRBD1 as D (6 bases). The receptor's source is a human donor with non-small cell lung cancer who had a partial response to radiotherapy plus ipilimumab. The material sequenced was peripheral blood, taken from a patient treated with radiotherapy plus ipilimumab. The CDR3 DNA is TGTGCCAGCAGAGTCACACAGGGAAGCAGTGCCAACCGTCTCACTGAAGCTTTCTTT. Its translation: CASRVTQGSSANRLTEAFF.